These T cell receptor beta chains were read from a single sample in a study of cytomegalovirus exposure and HLA in healthy donors. Sequenced by immunoSEQ multiplex PCR; TCRdb stores in-frame clones only, minus some. The table counts 90,000 to 150,000 clones; around 4% lies in the top ten. Material for sequencing was PBMCs. These receptors originate from a man aged 18 to 30 in good health and CMV-seronegative. Each CDR3 is given with its conserved first and last residue. D genes are given only for firm matches.

V gene,CDR3 length,D gene,J gene,CDR3 DNA,CDR3 protein
TRBV7-9,13,.,TRBJ2-7,TGTGCCAGCAGCCCCCGACAGATATACGAGCAGTACTTC,CASSPRQIYEQYF
TRBV28,15,.,TRBJ1-5,TGTGCTTCGGATGACATGGAGGGTAGCAATCAGCCCCAGCATTTT,CASDDMEGSNQPQHF
TRBV29-1,13,.,TRBJ1-1,TGCAGCGTTGAAGGGCGGTTGAGCACTGAAGCTTTCTTT,CSVEGRLSTEAFF
TRBV18,15,TRBD1,TRBJ2-7,TGTGCCAGCTCGCCCCCCGACAGGGGTTTCTACGAGCAGTACTTC,CASSPPDRGFYEQYF
TRBV6-6,11,.,TRBJ1-5,TGTGCCAGCAAGGGGGACCAGCCCCAGCATTTT,CASKGDQPQHF
TRBV5-5,15,TRBD1,TRBJ1-2,TGTGCCAGCAGCCGGACAGGGATCCCTAACTATGGCTACACCTTC,CASSRTGIPNYGYTF
TRBV5-5,13,.,TRBJ2-7,TGTGCCAGCAGCTTGTTCAGTGTTGACGAGCAGTACTTC,CASSLFSVDEQYF
TRBV27,15,TRBD2,TRBJ2-3,TGTGCCAGCAGTCCCACTAGCGGGAGCCCTGTTACGCAGTATTTT,CASSPTSGSPVTQYF
TRBV5-1,17,.,TRBJ1-2,TGCGCCAGCAGCTCCGGAGGCTCGCCGGTAGGGAAAAATGGCTACACCTTC,CASSSGGSPVGKNGYTF
TRBV10-2,12,TRBD1,TRBJ1-2,TGCGCCAGCAGTGTTGGGACAGATGGCTACACCTTC,CASSVGTDGYTF
TRBV10-1,13,.,TRBJ1-1,TGCGCCAGCAGTGACGGGGGAAACACTGAAGCTTTCTTT,CASSDGGNTEAFF